This T cell receptor (beta chain) appears in the sequencing data of a study of cytomegalovirus exposure and HLA in healthy donors. Study-wide points: Usually a TCR sequence was rare, but some public TCRs were found in many donors.

Of note for this clone: Its specificity is unknown.

Repertoires were generated with immunoSEQ multiplex PCR, while TCRdb's copy carries only in-frame clones and drops some. The sample records 200,000 or so clones, 88% being singletons. The sequenced sample was PBMCs. The receptor comes from a woman between 18 and 30 years old in good health and CMV-seronegative.

Written as DNA, the CDR3 is TGTGCCAGCAGTTTATACTCCGGGACAGAAGCTTTCTTT. Its protein is CASSLYSGTEAFF. The V call is TRBV2, the J call TRBJ1-1; tentatively, D is TRBD1 (6 bases). The CDR3 has 13 residues. Germline assignment: CDR1 SNHLY and CDR2 FYNNEI. Trimming shortened V by 5 bases and J by 8 bases, and 15 bases separated the two germline ends. The variable domain in full, completed from reference TRBV2 and TRBJ1-1, reads EPEVTQTPSHQVTQMGQEVILRCVPISNHLYFYWYRQILGQKVEFLVSFYNNEISEKSEIFDDQFSVERPDGSNFTLKIRSTKLEDSAMYFCASSLYSGTEAFFGQGTRLTVV.